Below are 9 T cell receptor beta chains sequenced from a single sample in a study of PD-L1 blockade in urothelial cancer. Described time point: peripheral blood 6 weeks after treatment start. Clones were read by immunoSEQ multiplex PCR, and TCRdb kept only the in-frame ones, dropping some. This sample yields 80,000 to 95,000 clones, of which 75% to 90% are seen a single time; under 9.5% belongs to the top ten. The sample in question was PBMCs, obtained around atezolizumab (anti-PD-L1) treatment. The origin of the receptors is a man between 65 and 85 years old with urothelial cancer.

The V call is TRBV7-9, the J call TRBJ2-7; 8 bases match TRBD1. Germline V gives CDR1 SEHNR, CDR2 FQNEAQ (reference sequence). Germline trimming cut 5 bases from V and 11 bases from J; bases unmatched to any gene: 5. This CDR3 comprises 11 residues. CDR3: CASSLGQGEYF. CDR3 DNA: TGTGCCAGCAGCCTCGGACAGGGAGAGTACTTC.

The chain carries TRBV9 and TRBJ2-7; TRBD2 matches 7 bases. Germline V gives CDR1 SGDLS, CDR2 YYNGEE. This CDR3 spans 15 amino acids. V shed 0 bases, J shed 3 bases, and the junction held 6 bases outside the gene matches. CDR3 DNA: TGTGCCAGCAGCGTAGGAGAAGGGAGGGTCTACGAGCAGTACTTC. Residues: CASSVGEGRVYEQYF.

The CDR3 DNA reads TGTGCCTGGAGACAGAAAGGCAATCAGCCCCAGCATTTT. It encodes CAWRQKGNQPQHF. The gene calls are TRBV30 and TRBJ1-5; no firm D call. Germline V gene sequence: CDR1 GTSNPN, CDR2 SVGIG (reference sequence). The V gene lost 3 bases and the J gene lost 2 bases, with 8 bases spanning the gap. This CDR3 region has 13 residues.

V gene TRBV29-1 combines with J gene TRBJ2-1, with a possible D match to TRBD1 (7 bases). This CDR3 contains 12 residues. Germline CDR1 reads SQVTM; CDR2 reads ANQGSEA. V lost 4 bases to trimming and J lost 11 bases, with 15 bases between them. The CDR3 spells CSVGGQGGQQFF. The CDR3 region has the DNA TGCAGCGTTGGGGGGCAGGGGGGACAGCAGTTCTTC.

The rearrangement uses TRBV15 and TRBJ2-7; 8 bases map to TRBD1. The CDR3 has 15 amino acids. The V segment lost 5 bases and the J segment 2 bases; nucleotides outside the gene matches: 8. CDR1 and CDR2 (germline): LNHNV, YYDKDF (reference sequence). CDR3 DNA sequence: TGTGCCACCAGCCGATACAGGGGGACTCCCTACGAGCAGTACTTC. Its translation: CATSRYRGTPYEQYF. Combining the CDR3 with reference TRBV15 and TRBJ2-7 gives the whole variable domain DAMVIQNPRYQVTQFGKPVTLSCSQTLNHNVMYWYQQKSSQAPKLLFHYYDKDFNNEADTPDNFQSRRPNTSFCFLDIRSPGLGDTAMYLCATSRYRGTPYEQYFGPGTRLTVT.

The gene calls are TRBV7-9 and TRBJ2-7; 7 bases fit TRBD2. CDR3 length: 14 residues. J gave up 0 bases and V 9 bases, and 8 bases lay outside the gene matches. Per germline, CDR1 SEHNR and CDR2 FQNEAQ (reference sequence). This CDR3 reads CASRSGTNSYEQYF. The CDR3 DNA reads TGTGCCAGTCGAAGCGGGACGAACTCCTACGAGCAGTACTTC. Full variable domain (remainder filled in from reference TRBV7-9 and TRBJ2-7): DTGVSQNPRHKITKRGQNVTFRCDPISEHNRLYWYRQTLGQGPEFLTYFQNEAQLEKSRLLSDRFSAERPKGSFSTLEIQRTEQGDSAMYLCASRSGTNSYEQYFGPGTRLTVT.

The chain couples TRBV4-1 to TRBJ2-7; D gene uncertain. Trimming cost V 1 base and J 3 bases, with 10 bases left between them. This CDR3 is 14 amino acids long. CDR1 and CDR2 from the germline V gene are MGHRA and YSYEKL. DNA for the CDR3: TGCGCCAGCAGCCAAGGAGAAGCTGTCTACGAGCAGTACTTC. This gives the protein CASSQGEAVYEQYF.

V gene TRBV2 combines with J gene TRBJ1-5, with 7 bases lining up with TRBD1. CDR1 and CDR2 (germline): SNHLY, FYNNEI. This CDR3 comprises 14 residues. J gave up 6 bases and V 3 bases, and 5 bases lay outside the gene matches. The CDR3 nucleotides are TGTGCCAGCAGTGACAAGGGGGCGAGTCAGCCCCAGCATTTT. It is translated as CASSDKGASQPQHF.

This rearrangement joins TRBV2 to TRBJ2-1; 10 bases are a match to TRBD2. V lost 10 bases, J lost 5 bases, and 5 bases stayed unmatched. Germline CDR1 is SNHLY and CDR2 is FYNNEI. There are 13 residues in the CDR3. CDR3 sequence (DNA): TGTGCCACCTCTAGCGGGGGACACAATGAGCAGTTCTTC. Translating it yields CATSSGGHNEQFF.